This TCR beta chain appears in the sequencing data of a study of regulatory T cells in long-lasting Graves disease. Time point here: persistent/refractory GD, antithyroid drugs over 5 years with positive TRAb. RNA isolated from PBMCs was used to make the TCR library. CDR3 length: 12 amino acids. Trimming took 8 bases from V and 4 from J, leaving 14 bases between them. Per germline, CDR1 DFQATT and CDR2 SNEGSKA (reference sequence). Construction of the TCR beta libraries employed iRepertoire HTBI primers in conjunction with Arm-PCR of CDR3 regions. TCRdb recomputed calls from the multiplex PCR reads with MiXCR, one row per CDR3 protein. The sample records hundreds of thousands of distinct CDR3 sequences, less than 25% being singletons.

The TCR comes from a female donor with Graves disease. The sample was peripheral blood mononuclear cells (PBMCs), taken when the disease was refractory, from a patient treated with antithyroid drugs. The V gene is TRBV20-1, the J gene TRBJ2-5; D possibly corresponds to TRBD2 (7 bases). The CDR3 loop reads CSLRGGAETQYF. The CDR3 nucleotides are TGCAGTCTAAGGGGGGGAGCAGAGACCCAGTACTTC.